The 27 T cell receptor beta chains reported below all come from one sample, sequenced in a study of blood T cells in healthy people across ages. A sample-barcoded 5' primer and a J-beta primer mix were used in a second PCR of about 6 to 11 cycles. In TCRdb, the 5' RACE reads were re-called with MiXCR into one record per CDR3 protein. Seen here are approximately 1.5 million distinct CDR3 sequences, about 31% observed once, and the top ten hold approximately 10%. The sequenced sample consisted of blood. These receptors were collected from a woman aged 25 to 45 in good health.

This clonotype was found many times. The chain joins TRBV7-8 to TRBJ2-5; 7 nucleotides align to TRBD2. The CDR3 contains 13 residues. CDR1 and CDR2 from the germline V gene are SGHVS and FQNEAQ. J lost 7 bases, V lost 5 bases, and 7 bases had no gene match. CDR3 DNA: TGTGCCAGCAGCCCGACTAGCCCAGGGACCCAGTACTTC. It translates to CASSPTSPGTQYF.

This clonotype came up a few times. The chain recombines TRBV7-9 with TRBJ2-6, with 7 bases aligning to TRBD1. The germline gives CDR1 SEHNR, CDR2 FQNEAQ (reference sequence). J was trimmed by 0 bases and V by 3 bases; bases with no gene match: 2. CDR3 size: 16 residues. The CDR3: CASSFDRDSGANVLTF. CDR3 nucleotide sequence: TGTGCCAGCAGCTTCGACAGGGACTCTGGGGCCAACGTCCTGACTTTC.

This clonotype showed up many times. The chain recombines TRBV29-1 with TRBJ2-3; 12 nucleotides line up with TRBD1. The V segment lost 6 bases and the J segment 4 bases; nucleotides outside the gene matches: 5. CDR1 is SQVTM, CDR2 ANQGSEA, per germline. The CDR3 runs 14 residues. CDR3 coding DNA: TGCAGCGTCGGGACAGGGGGCGCGTCAGATACGCAGTATTTT. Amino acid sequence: CSVGTGGASDTQYF.

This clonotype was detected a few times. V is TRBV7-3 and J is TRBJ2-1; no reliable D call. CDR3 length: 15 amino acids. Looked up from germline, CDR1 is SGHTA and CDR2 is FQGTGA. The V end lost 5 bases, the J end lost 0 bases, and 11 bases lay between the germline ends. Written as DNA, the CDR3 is TGTGCCAGCAGCCCTAGTTCCAGCTCCTACAATGAGCAGTTCTTC. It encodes CASSPSSSSYNEQFF. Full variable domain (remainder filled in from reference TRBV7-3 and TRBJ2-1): GAGVSQTPSNKVTEKGKYVELRCDPISGHTALYWYRQSLGQGPEFLIYFQGTGAADDSGLPNDRFFAVRPEGSVSTLKIQRTERGDSAVYLCASSPSSSSYNEQFFGPGTRLTVL.

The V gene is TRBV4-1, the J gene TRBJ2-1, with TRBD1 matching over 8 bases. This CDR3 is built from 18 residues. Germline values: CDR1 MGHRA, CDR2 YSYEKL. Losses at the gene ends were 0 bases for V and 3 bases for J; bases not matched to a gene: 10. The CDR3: CASSQDLRTGPIYNEQFF. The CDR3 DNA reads TGCGCCAGCAGCCAAGATTTAAGGACAGGGCCCATCTACAATGAGCAGTTCTTC.

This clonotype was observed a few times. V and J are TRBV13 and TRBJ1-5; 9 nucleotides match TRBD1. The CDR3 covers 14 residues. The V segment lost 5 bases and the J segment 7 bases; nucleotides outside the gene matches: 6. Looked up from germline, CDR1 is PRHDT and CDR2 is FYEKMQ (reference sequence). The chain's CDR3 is CASSAGQGVQPQHF. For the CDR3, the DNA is TGTGCCAGCAGCGCGGGACAGGGAGTACAGCCCCAGCATTTT.

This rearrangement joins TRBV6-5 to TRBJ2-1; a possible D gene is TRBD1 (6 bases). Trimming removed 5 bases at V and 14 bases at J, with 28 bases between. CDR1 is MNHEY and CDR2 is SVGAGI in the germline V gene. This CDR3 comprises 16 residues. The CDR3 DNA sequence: TGTGCCAGCAGTACTCAACCCGGGACAAACATCCTGTACGAGTTCTTC. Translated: CASSTQPGTNILYEFF.

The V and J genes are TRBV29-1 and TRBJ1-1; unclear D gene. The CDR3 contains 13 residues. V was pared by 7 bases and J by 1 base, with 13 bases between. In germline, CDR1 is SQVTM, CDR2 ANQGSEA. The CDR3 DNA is TGCAGCGCGGAAGGCCATTCGAACACTGAAGCTTTCTTT. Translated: CSAEGHSNTEAFF.

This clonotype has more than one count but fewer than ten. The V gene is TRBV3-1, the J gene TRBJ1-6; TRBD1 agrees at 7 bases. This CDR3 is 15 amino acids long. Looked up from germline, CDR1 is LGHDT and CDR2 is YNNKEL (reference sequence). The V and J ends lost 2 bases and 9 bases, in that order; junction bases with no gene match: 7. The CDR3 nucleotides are TGTGCCAGCAGCCAACGGCAGGGGGTGGTTTCACCCCTCCACTTT. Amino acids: CASSQRQGVVSPLHF. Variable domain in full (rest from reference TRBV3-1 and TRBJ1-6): DTAVSQTPKYLVTQMGNDKSIKCEQNLGHDTMYWYKQDSKKFLKIMFSYNNKELIINETVPNRFSPKSPDKAHLNLHINSLELGDSAVYFCASSQRQGVVSPLHFGNGTRLTVT.

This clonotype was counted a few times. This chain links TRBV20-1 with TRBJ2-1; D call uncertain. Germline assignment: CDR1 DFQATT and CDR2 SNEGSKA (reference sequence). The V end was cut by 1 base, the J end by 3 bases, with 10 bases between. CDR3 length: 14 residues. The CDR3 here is CSARAGMRYNEQFF. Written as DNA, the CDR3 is TGCAGTGCTAGAGCCGGAATGCGCTACAATGAGCAGTTCTTC.

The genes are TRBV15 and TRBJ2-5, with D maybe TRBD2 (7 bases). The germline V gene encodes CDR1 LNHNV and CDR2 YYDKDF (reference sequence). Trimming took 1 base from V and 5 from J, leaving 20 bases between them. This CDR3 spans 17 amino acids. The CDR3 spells CATSRVPDGGLGETQYF. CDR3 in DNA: TGTGCCACCAGCAGAGTTCCGGACGGGGGGCTCGGGGAGACCCAGTACTTC.

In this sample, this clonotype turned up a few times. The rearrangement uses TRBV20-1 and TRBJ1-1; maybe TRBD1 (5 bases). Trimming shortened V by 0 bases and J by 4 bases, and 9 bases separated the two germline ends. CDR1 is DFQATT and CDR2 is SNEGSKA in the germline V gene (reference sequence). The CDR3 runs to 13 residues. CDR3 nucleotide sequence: TGCAGTGCTAGAGATTCGAGGGGCACTGAAGCTTTCTTT. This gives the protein CSARDSRGTEAFF.

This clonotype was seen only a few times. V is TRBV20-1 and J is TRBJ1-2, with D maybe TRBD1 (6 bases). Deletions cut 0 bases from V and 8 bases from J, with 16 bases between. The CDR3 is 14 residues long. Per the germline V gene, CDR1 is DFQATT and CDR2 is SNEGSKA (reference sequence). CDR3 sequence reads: CSARDLRGAGGYTF. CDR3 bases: TGCAGTGCTAGAGATCTAAGGGGGGCTGGAGGCTACACCTTC.

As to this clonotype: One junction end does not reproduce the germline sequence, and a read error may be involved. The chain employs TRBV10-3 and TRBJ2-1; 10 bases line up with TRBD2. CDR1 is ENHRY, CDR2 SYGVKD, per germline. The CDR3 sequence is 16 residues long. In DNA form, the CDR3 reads TGTGTCATCAGCGCGTTCCTAGCGGGGGCCAGCGATGAGCAGTTCTTC. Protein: CVISAFLAGASDEQFF.

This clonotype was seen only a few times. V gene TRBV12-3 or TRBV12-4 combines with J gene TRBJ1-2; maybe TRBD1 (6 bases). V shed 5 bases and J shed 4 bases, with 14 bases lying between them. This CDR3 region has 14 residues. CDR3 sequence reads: CASSLMDSFYGYTF. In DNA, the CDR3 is TGTGCCAGCAGTCTCATGGACAGTTTCTATGGCTACACCTTC.

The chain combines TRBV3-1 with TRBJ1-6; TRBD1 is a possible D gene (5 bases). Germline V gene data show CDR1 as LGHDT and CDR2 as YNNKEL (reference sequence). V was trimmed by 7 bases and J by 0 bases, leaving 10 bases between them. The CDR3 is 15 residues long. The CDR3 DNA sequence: TGTGCCAGCACCGAAGACAGCTCCTATAATTCACCCCTCCACTTT. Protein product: CASTEDSSYNSPLHF.

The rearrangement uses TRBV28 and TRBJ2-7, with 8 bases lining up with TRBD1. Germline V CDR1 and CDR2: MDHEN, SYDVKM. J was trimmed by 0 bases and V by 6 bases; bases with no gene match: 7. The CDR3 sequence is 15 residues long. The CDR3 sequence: CASRTGQGASYEQYF. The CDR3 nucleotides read TGTGCCAGCAGGACAGGACAGGGCGCCTCCTACGAGCAGTACTTC.

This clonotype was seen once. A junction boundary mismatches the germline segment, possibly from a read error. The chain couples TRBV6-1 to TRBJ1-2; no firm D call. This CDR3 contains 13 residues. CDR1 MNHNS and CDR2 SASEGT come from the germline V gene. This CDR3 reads CASREAGRYGYTF. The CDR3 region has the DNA TGTGCCAGCAGGGAAGCTGGGAGATATGGCTACACCTTC.

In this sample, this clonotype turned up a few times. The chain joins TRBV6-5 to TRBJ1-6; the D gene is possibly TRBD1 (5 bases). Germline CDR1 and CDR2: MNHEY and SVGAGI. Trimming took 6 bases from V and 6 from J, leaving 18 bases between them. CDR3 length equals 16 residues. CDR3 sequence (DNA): TGTGCCAGCAGCTCCGACCGCCCAGGGAGTAATTCACCCCTCCACTTT. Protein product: CASSSDRPGSNSPLHF.

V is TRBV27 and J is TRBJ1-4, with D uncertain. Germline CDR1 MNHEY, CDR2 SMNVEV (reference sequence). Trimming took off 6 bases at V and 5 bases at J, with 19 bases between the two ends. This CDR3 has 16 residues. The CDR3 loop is CASSRRAQSRNEKLFF. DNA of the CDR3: TGTGCCAGCAGCCGCCGGGCCCAATCTAGAAATGAAAAACTGTTTTTT.

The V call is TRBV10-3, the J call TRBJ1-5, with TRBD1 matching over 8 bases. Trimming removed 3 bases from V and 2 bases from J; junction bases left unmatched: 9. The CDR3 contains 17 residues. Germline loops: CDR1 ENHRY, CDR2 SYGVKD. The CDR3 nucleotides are TGTGCCATCAGTGAAACCCAGGGGGCTCAGGGCAATCAGCCCCAGCATTTT. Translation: CAISETQGAQGNQPQHF.

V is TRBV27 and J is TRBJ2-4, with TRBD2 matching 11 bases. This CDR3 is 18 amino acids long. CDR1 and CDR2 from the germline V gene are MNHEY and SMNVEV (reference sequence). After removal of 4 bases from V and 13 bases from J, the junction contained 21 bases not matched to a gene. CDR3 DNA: TGTGCCAGCAGTTCCCTCCCGCGGATGGTAGCGGGGGGGCGAGGGCAGTACTTC. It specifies CASSSLPRMVAGGRGQYF.

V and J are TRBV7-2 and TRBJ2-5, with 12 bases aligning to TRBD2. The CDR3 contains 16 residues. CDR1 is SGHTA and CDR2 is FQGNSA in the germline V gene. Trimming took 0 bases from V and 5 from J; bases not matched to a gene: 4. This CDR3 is CASSLATSGRMETQYF. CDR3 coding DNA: TGTGCCAGCAGCTTAGCGACTAGCGGGAGAATGGAGACCCAGTACTTC.

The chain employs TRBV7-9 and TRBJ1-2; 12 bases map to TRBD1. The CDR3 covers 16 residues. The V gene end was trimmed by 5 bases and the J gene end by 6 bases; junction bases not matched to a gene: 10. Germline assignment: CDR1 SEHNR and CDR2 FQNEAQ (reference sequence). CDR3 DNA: TGTGCCAGCAGCCCCGCCCCCGGGACAGGGGGCAATGGCTACACCTTC. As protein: CASSPAPGTGGNGYTF.

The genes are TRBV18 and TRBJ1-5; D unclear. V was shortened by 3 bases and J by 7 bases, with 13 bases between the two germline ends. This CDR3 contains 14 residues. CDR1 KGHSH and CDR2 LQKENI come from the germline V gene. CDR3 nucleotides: TGTGCCAGCTCACCGTCCGATGAGAGGCAGCCCCAGCATTTT. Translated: CASSPSDERQPQHF. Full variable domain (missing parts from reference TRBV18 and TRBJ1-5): NAGVMQNPRHLVRRRGQEARLRCSPMKGHSHVYWYRQLPEEGLKFMVYLQKENIIDESGMPKERFSAEFPKEGPSILRIQQVVRGDSAAYFCASSPSDERQPQHFGDGTRLSIL.

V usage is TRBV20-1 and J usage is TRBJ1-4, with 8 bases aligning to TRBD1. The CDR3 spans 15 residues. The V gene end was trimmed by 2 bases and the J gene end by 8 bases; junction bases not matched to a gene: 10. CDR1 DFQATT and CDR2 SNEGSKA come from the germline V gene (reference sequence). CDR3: CSARIRGRAQEKLFF. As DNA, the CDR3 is TGCAGTGCTAGAATCAGGGGGCGGGCTCAAGAAAAACTGTTTTTT.

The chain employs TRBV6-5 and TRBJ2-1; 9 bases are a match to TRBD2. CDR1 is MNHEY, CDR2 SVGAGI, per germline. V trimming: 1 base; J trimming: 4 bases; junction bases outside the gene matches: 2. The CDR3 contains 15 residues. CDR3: CASSYYTSGYNEQFF. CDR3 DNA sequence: TGTGCCAGCAGTTACTACACTAGCGGGTACAATGAGCAGTTCTTC.